The rows below give T cell receptor beta chains drawn from one sample of a study of neurological immune-mediated disorders. TCRdb ran MiXCR on the 5' RACE reads and lists one entry per CDR3 protein. The table shows around 30,000 distinct CDR3 sequences, with approximately 4.4% occurring only once. The sample was PBMCs. The receptor set was obtained from a man younger than 30 in good health. The CDR3 runs from the conserved cysteine through the conserved F or W. A D gene is named only where the DNA matches it firmly. Expanded clones get a size class; other rows say once, few or many, or leave the size out.

clone size	J gene	D gene	V gene	CDR3 DNA	CDR3 protein
many	TRBJ1-1	TRBD1	TRBV20-1	TGCAGTGCTCCAGGGGGGGCGAACACTGAAGCTTTCTTT	CSAPGGANTEAFF
many	TRBJ1-2	TRBD1	TRBV15	TGTGCCACCAGCAGGAAAGGGGACAGGGCCTATGGCTACACCTTC	CATSRKGDRAYGYTF
many	TRBJ2-5	TRBD1	TRBV5-1	TGCGCCAGCAACATACAGGGGGCTCCCCGGGAGACCCAGTACTTC	CASNIQGAPRETQYF
-	TRBJ2-7	-	TRBV18	TGTGCCAGCTCACTTGGATCGAACTACGAGCAGTACTTC	CASSLGSNYEQYF
many	TRBJ1-1	TRBD1	TRBV7-2	TGTGCCAGCAGCCCTGGGACAGTTACTGAAGCTTTCTTT	CASSPGTVTEAFF
many	TRBJ1-3	-	TRBV5-1	TGCGCCAGCAGCTTGGGTCAGGGGACGTTCTCTGGAAACACCATATATTTT	CASSLGQGTFSGNTIYF
many	TRBJ2-2	TRBD2	TRBV5-1	TGCGCCAGCAGCTCGCTAGCGGGAGATACCGGGGAGCTGTTTTTT	CASSSLAGDTGELFF
many	TRBJ1-2	-	TRBV12-3/TRBV12-4	TGTGCCAGCAGCCAAGGACAGCCAGCTAACTATGGCTACACCTTC	CASSQGQPANYGYTF
many	TRBJ1-2	TRBD1	TRBV20-1	TGCAGTGCTAGAATTATGGGACAGGAGCTAGGCTACACCTTC	CSARIMGQELGYTF
-	TRBJ2-3	TRBD2	TRBV6-6	TGTGTCAGCAGGACGGGGGGGCCGAGGCATACGCAGTATTTT	CVSRTGGPRHTQYF
many	TRBJ1-1	-	TRBV5-1	TGCGCCAGCAGCGCTGGATCCGGGAGTTTCTTT	CASSAGSGSFF
many	TRBJ2-1	TRBD1	TRBV7-2	TGTGCCAGCAGCTTATGGGGACAGGGATCCTACAATGAGCAGTTCTTC	CASSLWGQGSYNEQFF
many	TRBJ2-2	-	TRBV6-2/TRBV6-3	TGTGCCAGCAGATACAACAAGGAGCTGTTTTTT	CASRYNKELFF
many	TRBJ2-3	-	TRBV20-1	TGCAGTGCTAGTCCCATCTCTAGCACAGATACGCAGTATTTT	CSASPISSTDTQYF
many	TRBJ1-1	-	TRBV6-1	TGTGCCAGCAGTGACCCGTGGGGGGCAGTGACTGAAGCTTTCTTT	CASSDPWGAVTEAFF
many	TRBJ1-5	TRBD1	TRBV2	TGTGCCAGCAGACCCCTCTTCATACAGGGGGAAATCAATCAGCCCCAGCATTTT	CASRPLFIQGEINQPQHF
-	TRBJ2-3	-	TRBV25-1	TGTGCCAGCAGTGAGACTAATACAGATACGCAGTATTTT	CASSETNTDTQYF
many	TRBJ2-5	TRBD1	TRBV12-3/TRBV12-4	TGTGCCAGCAGTTGGTGGGACAGGGGGAAGGAGACCCAGTACTTC	CASSWWDRGKETQYF
many	TRBJ1-1	-	TRBV3-2	TGTGCCAGCAGCCTGCGGGGTTCGAACACTGAAGCTTTCTTT	CASSLRGSNTEAFF
many	TRBJ2-1	TRBD2	TRBV5-1	TGCGCCAGCAGCTTGGTTGGCGGGGGGGCTCGCAATGAGCAGTTCTTC	CASSLVGGGARNEQFF
many	TRBJ2-3	TRBD2	TRBV5-1	TGCGCCAGCAGCGTAGCGGGGGAACGCACAGATACGCAGTATTTT	CASSVAGERTDTQYF
many	TRBJ1-2	-	TRBV6-5	TGTGCCAGCAGTTGGCAGGGCGGTGCGGACGGCTACACCTTC	CASSWQGGADGYTF
many	TRBJ2-7	TRBD1	TRBV12-3/TRBV12-4	TGTGCCAGCAGCCGGGGACAGGGTAGTTCCTACGAGCAGTACTTC	CASSRGQGSSYEQYF
many	TRBJ2-5	-	TRBV7-8	TGTGCCAGCAGCTTAGCCGCATCACCCCAAGAGACCCAGTACTTC	CASSLAASPQETQYF
many	TRBJ1-2	-	TRBV20-1	TGCAGTGCTAGTCAGGGGAGGACCTCATATGGCTACACCTTC	CSASQGRTSYGYTF
many	TRBJ2-5	TRBD1	TRBV10-3	TGTGCCATCAGAGGACAGGGGCAAGAGACCCAGTACTTC	CAIRGQGQETQYF
many	TRBJ2-5	-	TRBV5-1	TGCGCCAGCAGCACTTCAGACAGGCCTTCGGGTGAGACCCAGTACTTC	CASSTSDRPSGETQYF
many	TRBJ2-1	TRBD2	TRBV6-4	TGTGCCAGCAGTGACGTTGGGACTAGCGGGGGGGATGAGCAGTTCTTC	CASSDVGTSGGDEQFF
many	TRBJ2-7	-	TRBV7-6	TGTGCCAGCAGCTCGGGCCACTACGAGCAGTACTTC	CASSSGHYEQYF
many	TRBJ2-3	-	TRBV7-2	TGTGCCAGCAGCATATTAACAGATACGCAGTATTTT	CASSILTDTQYF
many	TRBJ1-1	-	TRBV5-1	TGCGCCAGCAGCCTGGGGTCCTGGACAGATATCATGAACACTGAAGCTTTCTTT	CASSLGSWTDIMNTEAFF
many	TRBJ1-2	-	TRBV5-1	TGCGCCAGCAGCTCCGGACTGGGAGCTAACTATGGCTACACCTTC	CASSSGLGANYGYTF
many	TRBJ1-1	-	TRBV12-3/TRBV12-4	TGTGCCAGCAGTCCCTGGGGGGACACTGAAGCTTTCTTT	CASSPWGDTEAFF
many	TRBJ2-1	-	TRBV5-1	TGCGCCAGCAGCTTGGGACTAGTTCTCTACAATGAGCAGTTCTTC	CASSLGLVLYNEQFF
many	TRBJ2-1	TRBD1	TRBV5-5	TGTGCCAGCAGCTTGATGCTTGGGGGACAGGGGTCCTACAATGAGCAGTTCTTC	CASSLMLGGQGSYNEQFF
many	TRBJ2-3	TRBD1	TRBV7-2	TGTGCCAGCAGCTTAGCGAGGGGACAGGGGGGCACAGATACGCAGTATTTT	CASSLARGQGGTDTQYF
many	TRBJ1-2	-	TRBV3-1	TGTGCCAGCAGCCAAGGCGGGTTAAGCTATGGCTACACCTTC	CASSQGGLSYGYTF
many	TRBJ1-2	-	TRBV20-1	TGCAGTGTCGGAGGGGGTGTACTCTATGGCTACACCTTC	CSVGGGVLYGYTF
many	TRBJ2-7	-	TRBV5-1	TGCGCCAGCAACATCACAGGGTACTACGAGCAGTACTTC	CASNITGYYEQYF
many	TRBJ1-3	-	TRBV3-1	TGTGCCAGCAGCCAACCCGGACGCTCTGGAAACACCATATATTTT	CASSQPGRSGNTIYF
many	TRBJ2-2	-	TRBV6-2/TRBV6-3	TGTGCCAGCAGTACGACGGACACCGGGGAGCTGTTTTTT	CASSTTDTGELFF
many	TRBJ2-1	-	TRBV5-1	TGCGCCAGCAGCTTGGAACAGCAATACAATGAGCAGTTCTTC	CASSLEQQYNEQFF